This T cell receptor beta chain was found in a study of CDR3 diversity in severe acne. TCRdb independently ran MiXCR on the PCR reads; one entry per CDR3 protein. The data show roughly 100,000 distinct CDR3 sequences, with 51% seen just once and 9.5% to 15% held by the top ten. CDR3 size: 17 residues. The germline V gene encodes CDR1 LNHNV and CDR2 YYDKDF (reference sequence). V lost 0 bases to trimming and J lost 3 bases, with 18 bases between them. The source of this sequence is a male donor with acne. The genes are TRBV15 and TRBJ2-7; possibly TRBD2 for D (6 bases). The sample comprised blood. Written as DNA, the CDR3 is TGTGCCACCAGCAGAGATCGGAGGGAACCGGGTGGCTACGAGCAGTACTTC. Amino acid sequence: CATSRDRREPGGYEQYF.